This TCR beta chain was documented in a study of T-cell memory formation after mild COVID-19. TCRdb reanalysed the 5' RACE reads using MiXCR and keeps one entry per CDR3 protein. The sample contains about 560,000 distinct CDR3 sequences, 20% to 25% of which appear only once. Study results and limitations: Still unconfirmed is whether the second-wave clones peaking on day 37 recognized SARS-CoV-2. Clones that got smaller from day 15 to 85 had even CD4/CD8, while clones growing later tipped toward CD4+. The study detected some responding clones in pre-infection memory, suggesting cross-reactive memory joined.

With respect to this clonotype: Its specificity is not known.

The TCR sequence derives from an adult woman who had mild COVID-19 (a few samples of this study predate the infection). Cell type and time point are not known. The sequenced material came from PBMCs or a T cell subset sorted from them (not recorded which).

CDR3 residues: CASSLGLLGTPNEQFF. The CDR3 nucleotides are TGCGCCAGCAGCTTGGGATTACTAGGGACTCCAAATGAGCAGTTCTTC. The chain is built from TRBV5-1 and TRBJ2-1; possibly TRBD2 for D (6 bases). This CDR3 is built from 16 residues. CDR1 SGHRS and CDR2 YFSETQ come from the germline V gene. V lost 0 bases and J lost 7, with 17 bases in between.